This is a list of T cell receptor beta chains from one sample in a study of beta chain bispecific antibodies for T cell cancers. TCRdb re-called the 5' RACE reads with MiXCR, one entry per CDR3 protein. This sample carries some 21,000 distinct CDR3 sequences, under 3% of them seen once, and the ten largest clones take 25% to 35%. Their cognate antigens are unknown. The specimen sequenced was healthy donor T cells cultured with leukemia cells. All receptors come from a human donor in good health. Some clones in this sample may be carry-over from other donors' samples. Each CDR3 is given with its conserved first and last residue. D genes are given only for firm matches. The size entry gives once, few, many or a size class.

medium-sized	13	TRBV11-2	TRBJ2-6	-	CASSSGLSNVLTF	TGTGCCAGCAGTTCAGGGTTGTCCAACGTCCTGACTTTC